The T cell receptor (beta chain) under discussion was sequenced for a study of a mutant IDH1 vaccine in newly diagnosed glioma. Looking at the study overall: Patients had received radiotherapy, temozolomide, or both previously, most receiving both.

In the case of this clone: Its antigen is still unknown.

Study findings and constraints: Immune responses induced by the vaccine were seen in approximately 93% of patients, spanning multiple MHC alleles.

Time point described: week 35, safety follow-up. Each dose delivered 300 ug of mutant IDH1 20-mer peptide subcutaneously with imiquimod. In weeks 1, 3, 5, 7, 11, 15, 19 and 23, patients were immunized, eight times in all. The data were produced by immunoSEQ multiplex PCR, yet TCRdb's version contains in-frame clones alone and is incomplete. The sample holds 30,000 to 40,000 clones, approximately 80% seen once. The source is a woman aged 18-35 years with glioma. The starting material was PBMCs, obtained from a glioma patient whose treatment included an IDH1 peptide vaccine.

The CDR3 is CASGTSEQYF. CDR3 nucleotide sequence: TGTGCCAGCGGGACCAGCGAGCAGTACTTC. V is TRBV11-1 and J is TRBJ2-7; tentatively, D is TRBD1 or TRBD2 (5 bases each). V dropped 8 bases and J dropped 6 bases, with 8 bases sitting between them. The CDR3 is made up of 10 amino acids. Per germline, CDR1 SGHAT and CDR2 FQDESV (reference sequence).